The clone carrying this TCR beta chain was detected once. The germline gives CDR1 SGHTA, CDR2 FQGNSA. V was cut by 1 base and J by 4 bases, with 8 bases left in between. The CDR3 totals 14 residues. This record belongs to a study of blood T cell repertoires in COVID-19. Overall study context: Specimens from acute and convalescent COVID-19 originated in the United States, Italy and Spain.

It was during active infection that Seattle patients were enrolled and then longitudinally followed. Per the study methods: Researchers report that nucleated cell counts were estimated from reference gene primer amplification. Generated by immunoSEQ multiplex PCR, the TCRdb table keeps only in-frame clones and is missing some. The V and J calls and clone size come from that table; D and trimming were worked out from the DNA. The sample has about 440,000 clones; 70% to 90% are singletons. This clonotype was obtained from a woman between 45 and 60 years old with COVID-19, enrolled during active disease. Sequences were obtained from peripheral blood. The rearrangement uses TRBV7-2 and TRBJ2-1; D is ambiguous. The CDR3 is CASSLVEAYNEQFF. CDR3 sequence (DNA): TGTGCCAGCAGCTTAGTAGAGGCGTACAATGAGCAGTTCTTC.